This TCR beta chain was recovered during a study of chemoradiotherapy in HPV16-positive cancers. V trimming: 4 bases; J trimming: 2 bases; junction bases outside the gene matches: 7. Germline CDR1 LGHNA, CDR2 YSLEER. This CDR3 comprises 16 residues. Using immunoSEQ multiplex PCR, the repertoire was profiled, and TCRdb retains in-frame clones only, with some absent. The sample shows 36,000 or so clones, around 77% of them seen only once. The TCR originated in a human donor with HPV-associated anogenital cancer. The starting material was blood, obtained from a patient who underwent chemoradiotherapy. The chain carries TRBV4-3 and TRBJ2-3; 9 nucleotides align to TRBD1. The CDR3 DNA reads TGCGCCAGCAGCCCCCGGACAGGGGCTAACACAGATACGCAGTATTTT. Residues: CASSPRTGANTDTQYF.